The T cell receptor (beta chain) under discussion was sequenced for a study of shared clonotypes between healthy human individuals. Findings of the study overall: Investigators expected sequencing depth to affect clonotype sharing among donors.

Only CD45RO-negative cells positively selected for CCR7 counted as naive CD8 cells, so terminally differentiated effector memory CD45RA+ cells were excluded. Nashville, Tennessee was home to all donors, each a Caucasian adult. Regarding this clone: The antigen is undetermined.

Sorted-subset replicate PCRs used about 180 ng DNA, some 33,000 T cell genomes. In the source study's methods: ImmunoSEQ junction-only sequences lacked quality scores, so their filtering differed. The data were produced by immunoSEQ multiplex PCR, yet TCRdb's version contains in-frame clones alone and is incomplete. V and J calls and clone size are given by that table; D and trimming were obtained from the DNA. The sample yields 550,000 to 600,000 clones, 98% seen once. The V end lost 1 base, the J end lost 3 bases, and 13 bases lay between the germline ends. Germline V gene lookup returns CDR1 MGHRA and CDR2 YSYEKL. The CDR3 spans 15 residues.

Sequencing was done on a sample of naive CD8+ T cells sorted from blood. The TCR comes from a man aged 25-40 years in good health. The chain employs TRBV4-1 and TRBJ2-7; maybe TRBD2 (5 bases). In DNA form, the CDR3 reads TGCGCCAGCAGCCAAGCTCCGGGGTCCAACTACGAGCAGTACTTC. It specifies CASSQAPGSNYEQYF.